Detailed here is one T cell receptor beta chain. The source of the sample is a study of shared clonotypes between healthy human individuals. After removal of 4 bases from V and 8 bases from J, the junction contained 2 bases not matched to a gene. CDR3 length: 13 residues. Germline CDR1 and CDR2: ENHRY and SYGVKD. Sequenced by immunoSEQ multiplex PCR; TCRdb stores in-frame clones only, minus some. The data show about 2.4 million clones, over 85% seen once. The material sequenced was naive CD4+ T cells from PBMCs. Subset indicated: CD45RA+ positively selected. The V call is TRBV10-3, the J call TRBJ2-1; TRBD2 matches at 10 bases. The TCR originated in a young man in good health. Some clones in this sample may be carry-over from other donors' samples. The CDR3 is CAISGLAGDEQFF. DNA for the CDR3: TGTGCCATCAGTGGGCTAGCGGGAGATGAGCAGTTCTTC.